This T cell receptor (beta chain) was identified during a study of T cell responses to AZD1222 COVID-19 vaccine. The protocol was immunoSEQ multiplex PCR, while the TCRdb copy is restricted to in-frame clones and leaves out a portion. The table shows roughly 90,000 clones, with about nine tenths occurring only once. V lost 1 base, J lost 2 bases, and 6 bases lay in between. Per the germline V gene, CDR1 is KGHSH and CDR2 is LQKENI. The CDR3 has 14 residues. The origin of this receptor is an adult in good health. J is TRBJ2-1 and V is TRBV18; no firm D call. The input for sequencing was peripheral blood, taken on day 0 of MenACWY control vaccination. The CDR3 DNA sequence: TGTGCCAGCTCACCACAGGGTACCTACAATGAGCAGTTCTTC. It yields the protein CASSPQGTYNEQFF.